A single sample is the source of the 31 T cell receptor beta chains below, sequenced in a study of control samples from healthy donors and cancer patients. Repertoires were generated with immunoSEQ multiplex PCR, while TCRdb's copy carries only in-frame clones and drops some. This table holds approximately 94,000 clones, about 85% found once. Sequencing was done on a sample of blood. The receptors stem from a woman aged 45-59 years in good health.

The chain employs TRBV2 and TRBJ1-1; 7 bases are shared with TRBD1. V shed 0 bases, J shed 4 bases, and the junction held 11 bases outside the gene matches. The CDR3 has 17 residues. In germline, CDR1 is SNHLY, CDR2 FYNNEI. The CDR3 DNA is TGTGCCAGCAGTGAAGCGCGGAGGGGGCCGGGTAGCACTGAAGCTTTCTTT. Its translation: CASSEARRGPGSTEAFF.

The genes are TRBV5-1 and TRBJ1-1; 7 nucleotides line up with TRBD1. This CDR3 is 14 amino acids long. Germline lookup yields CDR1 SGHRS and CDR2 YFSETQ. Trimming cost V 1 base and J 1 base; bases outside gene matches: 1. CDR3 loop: CASSLTGANTEAFF. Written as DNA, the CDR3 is TGCGCCAGCAGCTTGACAGGGGCGAACACTGAAGCTTTCTTT.

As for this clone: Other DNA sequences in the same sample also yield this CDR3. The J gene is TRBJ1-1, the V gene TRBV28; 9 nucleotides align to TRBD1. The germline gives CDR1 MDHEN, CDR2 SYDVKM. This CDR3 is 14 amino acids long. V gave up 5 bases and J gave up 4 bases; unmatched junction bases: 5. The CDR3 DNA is TGTGCCAGCAGTCGTACAGGGGGCGTCACTGAAGCTTTCTTT. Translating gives CASSRTGGVTEAFF.

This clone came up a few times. CDR3 loop: CASSSQAGGSLGELFF. The CDR3 nucleotides read TGTGCCAGCAGCTCTCAAGCGGGAGGGTCCCTGGGGGAGCTGTTTTTT. The chain couples TRBV7-2 to TRBJ2-2; 10 bases map to TRBD2. Unmatched junction bases numbered 10, after V lost 4 bases and J lost 8 bases. The CDR3 runs to 16 residues. Germline CDR1 reads SGHTA; CDR2 reads FQGNSA.

DNA for the CDR3: TGCGCCAGCAGCCAAGCCGTCCAGCGGGGGGGCCTTGAGCAGTTCTTC. This sequence encodes CASSQAVQRGGLEQFF. The chain has TRBV4-3 and TRBJ2-1; 10 nucleotides agree with TRBD2. Germline CDR1 LGHNA, CDR2 YSLEER. J was trimmed by 9 bases and V by 1 base; bases with no gene match: 9. The CDR3 length is 16 residues.

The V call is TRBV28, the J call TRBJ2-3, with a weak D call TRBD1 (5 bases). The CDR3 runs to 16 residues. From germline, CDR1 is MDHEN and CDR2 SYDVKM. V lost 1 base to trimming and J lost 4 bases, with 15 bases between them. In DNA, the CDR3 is TGTGCCAGCAGTTTATATACCCCGGGCAGGGCAGATACGCAGTATTTT. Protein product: CASSLYTPGRADTQYF.

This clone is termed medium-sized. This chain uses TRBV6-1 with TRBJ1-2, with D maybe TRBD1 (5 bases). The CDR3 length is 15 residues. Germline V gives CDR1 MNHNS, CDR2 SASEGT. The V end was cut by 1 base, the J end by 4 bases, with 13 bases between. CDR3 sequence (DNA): TGTGCCAGCAGTGAAGAGGGTGGGGGAAGCTATGGCTACACCTTC. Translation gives CASSEEGGGSYGYTF.

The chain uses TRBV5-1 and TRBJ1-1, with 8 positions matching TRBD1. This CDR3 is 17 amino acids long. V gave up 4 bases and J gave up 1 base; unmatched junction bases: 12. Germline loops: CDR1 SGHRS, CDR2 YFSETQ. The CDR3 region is CASSRGQGVRSNTEAFF. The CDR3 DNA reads TGCGCCAGCAGCCGCGGACAGGGTGTGAGGTCGAACACTGAAGCTTTCTTT. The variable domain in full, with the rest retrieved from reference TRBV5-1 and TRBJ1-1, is KAGVTQTPRYLIKTRGQQVTLSCSPISGHRSVSWYQQTPGQGLQFLFEYFSETQRNKGNFPGRFSGRQFSNSRSEMNVSTLELGDSALYLCASSRGQGVRSNTEAFFGQGTRLTVV.

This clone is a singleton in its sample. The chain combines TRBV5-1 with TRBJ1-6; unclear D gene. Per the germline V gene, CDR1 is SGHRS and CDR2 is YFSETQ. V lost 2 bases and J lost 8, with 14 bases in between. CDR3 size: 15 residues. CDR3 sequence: CASSFGPGPDSPLHF. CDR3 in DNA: TGCGCCAGCAGCTTCGGACCGGGCCCCGATTCACCCCTCCACTTT.

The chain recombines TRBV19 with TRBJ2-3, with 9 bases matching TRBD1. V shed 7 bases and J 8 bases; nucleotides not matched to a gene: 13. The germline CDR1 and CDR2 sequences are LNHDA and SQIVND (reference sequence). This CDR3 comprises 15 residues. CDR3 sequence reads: CASMRQGGETSTQYF. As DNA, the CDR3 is TGTGCCAGTATGCGACAGGGGGGGGAAACCTCTACGCAGTATTTT.

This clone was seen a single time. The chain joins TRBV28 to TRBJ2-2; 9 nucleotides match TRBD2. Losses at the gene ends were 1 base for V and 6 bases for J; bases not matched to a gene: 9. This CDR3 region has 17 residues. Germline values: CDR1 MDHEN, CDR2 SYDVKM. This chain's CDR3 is CASSLFRLAEPAGELFF. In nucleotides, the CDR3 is TGTGCCAGCAGTTTATTTAGACTAGCGGAACCCGCCGGGGAGCTGTTTTTT. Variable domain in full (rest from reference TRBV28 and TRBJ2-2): DVKVTQSSRYLVKRTGEKVFLECVQDMDHENMFWYRQDPGLGLRLIYFSYDVKMKEKGDIPEGYSVSREKKERFSLILESASTNQTSMYLCASSLFRLAEPAGELFFGEGSRLTVL.

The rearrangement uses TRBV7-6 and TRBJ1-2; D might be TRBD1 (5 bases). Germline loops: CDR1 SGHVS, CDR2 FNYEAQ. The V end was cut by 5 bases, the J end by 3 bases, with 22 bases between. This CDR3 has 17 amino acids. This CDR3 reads CASSPNPILGGYYGYTF. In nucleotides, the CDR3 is TGTGCCAGCAGCCCCAATCCCATTCTTGGGGGATACTATGGCTACACCTTC.

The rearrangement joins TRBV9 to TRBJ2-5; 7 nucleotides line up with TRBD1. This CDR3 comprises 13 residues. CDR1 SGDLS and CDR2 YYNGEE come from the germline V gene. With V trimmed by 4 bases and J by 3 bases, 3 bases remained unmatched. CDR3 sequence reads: CASSRQGKETQYF. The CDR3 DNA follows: TGTGCCAGCAGCCGACAGGGAAAAGAGACCCAGTACTTC.

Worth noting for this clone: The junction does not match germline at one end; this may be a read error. The CDR3 DNA reads TGTGCCAGCAGCTTGACCGGACAGGCCGAACACTTC. Translating it yields CASSLTGQAEHF. The chain couples TRBV5-4 to TRBJ2-7; TRBD1 aligns across 7 bases. Germline V CDR1 and CDR2: SGHNT, YYREEE (reference sequence). This CDR3 spans 12 amino acids.

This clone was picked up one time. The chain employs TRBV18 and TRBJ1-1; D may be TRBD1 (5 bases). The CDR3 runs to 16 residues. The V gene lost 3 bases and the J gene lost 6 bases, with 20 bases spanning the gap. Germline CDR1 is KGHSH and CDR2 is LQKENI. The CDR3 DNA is TGTGCCAGCTCACCGCTCGAGGTCGGGGGAGAATCTGAAGCTTTCTTT. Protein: CASSPLEVGGESEAFF.

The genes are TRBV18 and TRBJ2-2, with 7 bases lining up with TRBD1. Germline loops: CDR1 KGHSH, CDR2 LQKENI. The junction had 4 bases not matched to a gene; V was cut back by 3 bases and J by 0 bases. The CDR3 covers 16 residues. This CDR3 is CASSPQGDTNTGELFF. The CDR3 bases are TGTGCCAGCTCACCGCAGGGGGATACGAACACCGGGGAGCTGTTTTTT.

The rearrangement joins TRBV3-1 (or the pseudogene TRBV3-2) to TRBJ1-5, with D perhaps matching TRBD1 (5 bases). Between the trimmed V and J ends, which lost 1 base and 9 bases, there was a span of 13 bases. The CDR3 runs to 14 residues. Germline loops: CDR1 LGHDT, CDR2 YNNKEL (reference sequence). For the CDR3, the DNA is TGTGCCAGCAGCCAAGGGAGGCCTCAGGGGCCCCAGCATTTT. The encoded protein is CASSQGRPQGPQHF.

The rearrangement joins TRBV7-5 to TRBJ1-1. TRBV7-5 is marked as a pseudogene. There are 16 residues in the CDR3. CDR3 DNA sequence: TGTGCCAGAAGCGGGTCGGGCGACGGTATGAACACTGAAGCTTTCTTT. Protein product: CARSGSGDGMNTEAFF.

CDR3 DNA: TGTGCCATCAGCCCGGGCACCGGGGAGCTGTTTTTT. It specifies CAISPGTGELFF. The genes are TRBV10-3 and TRBJ2-2; the D is unclear. V lost 6 bases and J 4 bases, leaving 6 bases between the germline ends. The germline CDR1 and CDR2 sequences are ENHRY and SYGVKD. The CDR3 consists of 12 residues.

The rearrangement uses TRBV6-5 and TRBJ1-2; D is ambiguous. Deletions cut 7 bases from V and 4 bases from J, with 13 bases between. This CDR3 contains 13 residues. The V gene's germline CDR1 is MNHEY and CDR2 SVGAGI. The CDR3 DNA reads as TGTGCCAGCATGATGGGAGGCACCTATGGCTACACCTTC. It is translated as CASMMGGTYGYTF.

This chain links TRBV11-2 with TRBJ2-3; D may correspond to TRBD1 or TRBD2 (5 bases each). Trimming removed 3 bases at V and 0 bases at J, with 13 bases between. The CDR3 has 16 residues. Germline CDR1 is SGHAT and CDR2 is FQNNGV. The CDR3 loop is CASSFRGAGSTDTQYF. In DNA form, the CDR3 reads TGTGCCAGCAGCTTCCGTGGGGCGGGTAGCACAGATACGCAGTATTTT.

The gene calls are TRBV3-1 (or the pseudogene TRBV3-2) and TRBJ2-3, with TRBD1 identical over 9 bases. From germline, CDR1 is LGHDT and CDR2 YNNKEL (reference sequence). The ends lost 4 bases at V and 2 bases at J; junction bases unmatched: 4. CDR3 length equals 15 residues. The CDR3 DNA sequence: TGTGCCAGCAGCCCTGGGACAGGGAACACAGATACGCAGTATTTT. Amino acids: CASSPGTGNTDTQYF.

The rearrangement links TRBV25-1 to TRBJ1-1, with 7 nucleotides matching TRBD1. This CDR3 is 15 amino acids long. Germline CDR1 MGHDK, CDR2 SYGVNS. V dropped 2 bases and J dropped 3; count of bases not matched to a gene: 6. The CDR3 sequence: CASSELGGADTEAFF. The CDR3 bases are TGTGCCAGCAGTGAACTAGGGGGCGCGGACACTGAAGCTTTCTTT.

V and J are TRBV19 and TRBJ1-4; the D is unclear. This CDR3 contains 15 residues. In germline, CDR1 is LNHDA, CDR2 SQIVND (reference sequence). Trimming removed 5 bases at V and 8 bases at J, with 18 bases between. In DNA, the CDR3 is TGTGCCAGTAGTGCGGGTTTAGGTCGGCGGGAAAAACTGTTTTTT. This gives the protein CASSAGLGRREKLFF.

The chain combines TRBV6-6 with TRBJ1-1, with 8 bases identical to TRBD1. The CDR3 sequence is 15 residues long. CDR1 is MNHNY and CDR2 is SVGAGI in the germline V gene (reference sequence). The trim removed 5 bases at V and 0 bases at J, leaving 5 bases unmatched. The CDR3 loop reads CASSARQGMNTEAFF. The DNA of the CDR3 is TGTGCCAGCAGTGCCCGACAGGGGATGAACACTGAAGCTTTCTTT.

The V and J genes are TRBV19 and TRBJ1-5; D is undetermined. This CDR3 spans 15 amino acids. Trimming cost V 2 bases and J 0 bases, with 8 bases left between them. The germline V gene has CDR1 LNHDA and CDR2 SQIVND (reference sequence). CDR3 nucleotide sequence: TGTGCCAGTAGTATACGGCGCGATAGCAATCAGCCCCAGCATTTT. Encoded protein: CASSIRRDSNQPQHF.

CDR3 bases: TGTGCCAGCAGCCACGGACTAGTGAGTGAGCAGTTCTTC. Translating gives CASSHGLVSEQFF. The chain uses TRBV11-3 and TRBJ2-1, with 7 bases matching TRBD2. Germline assignment: CDR1 SGHNT and CDR2 YENEEA. The CDR3 is made up of 13 amino acids. After removal of 5 bases from V and 9 bases from J, the junction contained 7 bases not matched to a gene.

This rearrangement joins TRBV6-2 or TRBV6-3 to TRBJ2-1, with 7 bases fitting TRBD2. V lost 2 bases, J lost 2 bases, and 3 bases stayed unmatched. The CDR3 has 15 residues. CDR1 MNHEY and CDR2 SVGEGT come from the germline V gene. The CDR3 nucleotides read TGTGCCAGCAGTTACGAGGGAGGGCCCTACAATGAGCAGTTCTTC. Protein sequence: CASSYEGGPYNEQFF.

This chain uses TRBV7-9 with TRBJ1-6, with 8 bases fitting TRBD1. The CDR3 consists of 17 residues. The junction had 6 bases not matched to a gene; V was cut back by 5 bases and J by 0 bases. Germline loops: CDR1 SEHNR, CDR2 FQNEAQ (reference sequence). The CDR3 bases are TGTGCCAGCAGCCAAGGACAGGGAAACTCCTATAATTCACCCCTCCACTTT. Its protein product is CASSQGQGNSYNSPLHF.

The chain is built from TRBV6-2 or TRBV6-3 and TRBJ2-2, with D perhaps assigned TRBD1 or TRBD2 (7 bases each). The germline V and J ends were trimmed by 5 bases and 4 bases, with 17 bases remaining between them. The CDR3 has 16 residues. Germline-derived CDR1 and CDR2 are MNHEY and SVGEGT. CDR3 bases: TGTGCCAGCAGTCCCACTCAGGGGGGGACCACCGGGGAGCTGTTTTTT. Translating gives CASSPTQGGTTGELFF.

CDR3 region: CASSFSGRAGDEQFF. Here the CDR3 DNA reads TGTGCCAGCAGCTTTAGCGGGAGGGCCGGTGATGAGCAGTTCTTC. This rearrangement joins TRBV5-5 to TRBJ2-1; 11 bases match TRBD2. The V gene's germline CDR1 is SGHKS and CDR2 YYEKEE (reference sequence). This CDR3 contains 15 residues. V dropped 2 bases and J dropped 8; count of bases not matched to a gene: 6.